The 2 T cell receptor beta chains listed next were all sequenced from one sample in a study of blood T cell repertoires in COVID-19. Data came from immunoSEQ multiplex PCR; TCRdb stores just in-frame clones and leaves some out. The sample has around 250,000 clones, approximately 87% seen once; the top ten hold under 5.5%. The sample taken for sequencing was peripheral blood. These receptors were taken from a man between 60 and 75 years old who had recovered from COVID-19.

This sequence joins TRBV2 and TRBJ2-6; D gene uncertain. In germline, CDR1 is SNHLY, CDR2 FYNNEI. V shed 3 bases and J shed 0 bases, with 3 bases lying between them. The CDR3 loop spans 14 amino acids. The CDR3 DNA is TGTGCCAGCAGTGACCGCTCTGGGGCCAACGTCCTGACTTTC. Its protein product is CASSDRSGANVLTF.

The chain employs TRBV18 and TRBJ2-2; D is undetermined. Germline CDR1 and CDR2: KGHSH and LQKENI. This CDR3 contains 16 residues. V lost 3 bases, J lost 4 bases, and 15 bases lay in between. As DNA, the CDR3 is TGTGCCAGCTCACCTCAGGCGAACCCCCTCACCGGGGAGCTGTTTTTT. Translation: CASSPQANPLTGELFF.